This entry lists 5 T cell receptor beta chains sequenced from one sample in a study of blood T cell repertoires in COVID-19. Produced via immunoSEQ multiplex PCR; TCRdb's table is partial and in-frame only. Of around 220,000 clones detected, under 90% appear once; the ten largest clones hold under 10%. The specimen was peripheral blood. All receptors derive from a woman older than 75 with COVID-19, enrolled during active disease.

The V call is TRBV9, the J call TRBJ1-1; no clear D. CDR3 length: 14 residues. V dropped 3 bases and J dropped 3 bases, with 12 bases sitting between them. Germline V gene lookup returns CDR1 SGDLS and CDR2 YYNGEE. The CDR3 DNA reads TGTGCCAGCAGCGCACTGGGTCGGGACACTGAAGCTTTCTTT. It specifies CASSALGRDTEAFF.

The V and J genes are TRBV3-1 (or the pseudogene TRBV3-2) and TRBJ1-1; D gene ambiguous. From germline, CDR1 is LGHDT and CDR2 YNNKEL (reference sequence). V lost 1 base and J lost 11, with 14 bases in between. The CDR3 length is 13 residues. CDR3 region: CASSQGVGDSAFF. For the CDR3, the DNA is TGTGCCAGCAGCCAAGGGGTAGGTGACTCGGCTTTCTTT.

The rearrangement uses TRBV2 and TRBJ2-3, with TRBD1 as a possible D gene (5 bases). The germline V and J ends were trimmed by 5 bases and 6 bases, with 24 bases remaining between them. Germline CDR1 reads SNHLY; CDR2 reads FYNNEI. The CDR3 covers 17 residues. CDR3 sequence: CASSNLRASRSKDTQYF. As DNA, the CDR3 is TGTGCCAGCAGTAACCTCAGGGCCTCGAGGTCAAAGGATACGCAGTATTTT.

The J gene is TRBJ2-5, the V gene TRBV28, with TRBD2 as a possible D gene (6 bases). Germline V gene sequence: CDR1 MDHEN, CDR2 SYDVKM. The CDR3 is 16 residues long. Deletions cut 6 bases from V and 5 bases from J, with 22 bases between. CDR3 nucleotide sequence: TGTGCCAGCAGCCCCATATGGGGGGAGATTGAGGAGACCCAGTACTTC. This codes for CASSPIWGEIEETQYF.

This chain connects TRBV10-3 to TRBJ1-2; TRBD1 might be the D (5 bases). CDR1 is ENHRY, CDR2 SYGVKD, per germline. V lost 0 bases, J lost 8 bases, and 13 bases lay in between. The CDR3 loop spans 14 amino acids. In DNA, the CDR3 is TGTGCCATCAGTGAGTCGAATAGGCGGGGCGGCTACACCTTC. It is translated as CAISESNRRGGYTF.